The following is a T cell receptor (beta chain) sequence with its context. Which antigen it targets is not known. Base qualities are not recorded, but no much larger clone differs from it by a single base. Other DNA sequences of this sample code for an identical CDR3. This sample stems from a study of cytomegalovirus exposure and HLA in healthy donors (dated 2017 in TCRdb). Broadly, across the study: An earlier analysis of approximately 600 of the donors reported 250 to 300 Gb of sequence data and around 120 million unique TCR beta sequences from some 180 million T cells. Of the roughly 400 genotyped donors, more than 75% were placed in the genetic ancestry cluster associated with self-reported Caucasian donors. An earlier analysis of some 500 of the donors used high-throughput TCR beta sequencing to judge whether each TCR beta V gene segment behaved as functional or pseudogenic. The study profiled the T cell repertoires of 500 to 800 subjects by immunosequencing and related them to cytomegalovirus serostatus. Every repertoire in the discovery cohort had been generated on one and the same sequencing platform. Donor age, sex, ethnicity and CMV serostatus were compiled alongside the repertoire data. In the later analysis, no new phenotypic data were used to find candidate immune exposures; instead, reliance was placed on TCR beta sequences and their occurrence across donors. Typing coverage varied by locus: about 629-630 donors for A, B, C, DRB1 and DQB1; roughly 560 for DQA1; 600 to 610 for DPA1; about 450 for DPB1. About 320 gigabases of sequencing data and approximately 85 million unique TCR sequences were included in an early release covering about 600 HLA-typed donors. The study was designed to test whether signatures of past pathogen exposure could be identified by cataloging public T cell receptors. On average, roughly 240,000 unique TCR beta nucleotide sequences were sequenced per donor among a few hundred genotyped donors of the cohort, with 15% to 20% of those sequences being non-productive. A later genetic analysis took genome-wide SNP genotypes for about 65% of the 666 donors and used that subset as a discovery cohort. To study patterns of TCR occurrence, a later analysis re-analyzed previously published TCR beta repertoires from 666 donors and added high-resolution HLA genotyping. Because of strong linkage in the cohort, roughly 5 DR-DQ haplotypes were treated as single units for association and clustering. HLA typing included class I and class II loci at four-digit resolution. To predict cytomegalovirus infection status, the study brought together high-throughput TCR immunosequencing, statistical association of individual TCRs with disease status, and machine learning. In addition to the first cohort of 650 to 800 subjects, a separate validation cohort of 130 or so different subjects was used.

What the study reported, not specific to this receptor: The authors suggested that the approach could potentially be generalized to other disease states and immunological phenotypes. Broadly in line with IMGT annotations, most TCR beta V segments showed up in productive rearrangements about 87% or about 30% of the time in an earlier analysis of 450 to 600 of the donors. In the study, some 180 TCR beta chains were listed as associated with cytomegalovirus. Across donors, most TCR sequences were observed very rarely, whereas some public TCRs were present in many individuals. Linkage disequilibrium might explain the correlated functional status among segregating V segments, but an unknown experimental factor could not be ruled out. A later genetic analysis reported fewer N-insertions in productive TCRs among donors in an Asian-associated ancestry cluster than the approximately 700-donor mean. The only immune exposure information available for the cohort was CMV serostatus. Compared with equally common non-associated chains, HLA-associated TCR beta chains in a later analysis were more clonally expanded and had lower generation probabilities. A further reported finding was that TCR beta sequences accurately predicted the HLA-A and HLA-B alleles for most subjects in the first cohort. A cluster of highly shared sequence variants was judged likely to be a technical artifact of the sequencing pipeline. A later analysis associated about 16,000 TCR beta sequences with specific HLA alleles at a false discovery rate of 0.05. Roughly uniform sequencing depth across donors was assumed in presence/absence analyses, although this assumption may not hold. In a later analysis, TCR association rates were found to vary across HLA loci, with the most associated TCRs seen for DRB1 alleles and the fewest for HLA-C alleles. The cohort was sequenced for TCR beta chains only, and without alpha or paired-chain data the features that could be detected were limited. In vitro tests confirmed that three of the cytomegalovirus-associated TCR beta chains recognize cytomegalovirus antigens. A later analysis reported that several top co-occurrence clusters appeared linked to parvovirus B19, influenza, CMV and Epstein-Barr virus. A later analysis found that most CMV-associated TCR beta chains appeared HLA-restricted, with HLA associations seemingly driven largely by CMV exposure. HLA typing was unavailable for some donors at each locus, so association tests used only the typed subset. When HLA alleles, especially DR and DQ, strongly co-occurred, attributing TCR associations to individual alleles was difficult. The classifier was reported to diagnose cytomegalovirus status with high specificity and sensitivity in both the original cohort and the validation cohort. Because counts were too low, some 17 rarely observed V segments, including chromosome 9 orphons, were left out of the earlier analysis of about 620 of the donors. In a later genetic analysis, a missense DCLRE1C variant was associated with V-gene and J-gene trimming of TCR beta chains, and the association was replicated in an independent cohort.

The cohort consisted of hundreds of healthy bone marrow donors. At the time of sampling, every cohort member was nominally healthy, though immune exposures that went unrecorded were likely present. The donor tested CMV seronegative and was one of the 352 seronegative cohort members. A peripheral blood sample was collected from each donor, and TCR beta sequencing was performed on peripheral blood mononuclear cells. The Qiagen DNeasy Blood Extraction Kit was used to extract genomic DNA from the blood cell samples. Libraries were made using the immunoSEQ multiplex PCR assay. For the multiplex PCR, a mixture combining 60 forward primers for TCR Vbeta segments and 13 reverse primers for TCR Jbeta segments was used. A multiplex PCR assay on genomic DNA amplified the CDR3 region of rearranged TCR beta genes. Amplified TCR beta libraries were sequenced as 87-base-pair reads on the Illumina HiSeq System. Turning to the authors' computational methods: A later analysis counted tens of millions of unique TCR beta chains across the 640 or so repertoires, and 9.5 million to 11 million of these chains were shared by at least two donors. A nearest-neighbor algorithm error-corrected the raw reads and collapsed the reads into unique sequences, merging closely related sequences to remove PCR and sequencing errors. To assign V, D and J gene segments, CDR3 sequences were aligned to IMGT reference sequences. Each retained sequence needed at least a six-nucleotide match to both a V gene segment and a J gene segment. A rearrangement counted as productive if the CDR3 had no stop codons and remained in frame with V and J, and every other rearrangement counted as non-productive. CDR3 was defined by IMGT convention, running from the second conserved V-encoded cysteine to the conserved J-encoded phenylalanine. Sequences without an unambiguous match to a single V gene segment were excluded from the earlier analysis of a few hundred of the donors. An earlier analysis of 550 to 650 of the donors classified V segments as functional when productive rearrangements were above 56.7% and as segregating when the standard deviation between donors was above 5%. A statistical classification framework was developed to diagnose cytomegalovirus status using the catalog of TCR beta chain sequences. In a later analysis, TCR nucleotide sequences were compared against IMGT/GENE-DB human TR gene sequences so that V and J genes could be assigned. The TCRdist pipeline was used in a later analysis to assign CDR3 sequences and most-parsimonious VDJ recombination scenarios. In a later analysis, every TCR beta chain was defined by the combination of its CDR3 amino acid sequence and its V-gene family, and reads without a unique V-gene family were dropped. A later analysis removed several hundred highly shared, low-generation-probability nucleotide sequences to deal with suspected cross-contamination and a sequencing artifact. For each public chain, a later analysis derived a clonal expansion index from normalized ranks of inferred template counts within each repertoire. In a later analysis, generation probabilities were computed using a VDJ recombination model fitted to out-of-frame rearrangements, and the results were checked against IGoR. Hypergeometric tests were used in a later analysis to score TCR-TCR, TCR-HLA and TCR-CMV co-occurrence, with a repertoire-size bias correction applied to the TCR pairs. A later analysis estimated false discovery rates by permuting HLA or CMV assignments 20 times. In a later analysis, co-occurring TCRs were grouped using DBSCAN, and TCRdist sequence similarity was added for clustering within HLA-allele-positive subsets. For co-occurrence clustering, repertoires with fewer than 30,000 or more than 120,000 public chains were excluded, along with four or five repertoires with anomalous nucleotide sharing. Imported from immuneACCESS, the table was reduced by TCRdb to in-frame sequences with V and J called. These copies leave out some clones; in studies compared against another copy, an unresolved V gene accounts for under half, and the cause of the remainder is not known. V, J and clone size derive from that table, while D and trimming were established from the DNA sequence. For this sample the table gives 150,000 to 200,000 clones, of which roughly 90% were detected only once. The top ten clonotypes cover roughly 0.98% of the sample.

This receptor was taken from a boy aged 2-15 years in good health and CMV-seronegative. The sample was PBMCs.

The DNA reads TGTGCCAGCAGGCAGGGGCAAGGACCTGCGGATACGCAGTATTTT. The encoded protein is CASRQGQGPADTQYF. The rearrangement joined TRBV14 to TRBJ2-3; perhaps TRBD1 is the D gene, with 6 bases matching. The CDR3 covers 15 residues, taking in both the cysteine and the phenylalanine. Only the CDR3 DNA is retained, 45 bases long and in frame from the first base. V gives up 6 bases and J gives up 6 bases, and the segment between their germline ends measures 19 bases. The CDR1 and CDR2 encoded by the germline V gene are SGHDN and FVKESK.